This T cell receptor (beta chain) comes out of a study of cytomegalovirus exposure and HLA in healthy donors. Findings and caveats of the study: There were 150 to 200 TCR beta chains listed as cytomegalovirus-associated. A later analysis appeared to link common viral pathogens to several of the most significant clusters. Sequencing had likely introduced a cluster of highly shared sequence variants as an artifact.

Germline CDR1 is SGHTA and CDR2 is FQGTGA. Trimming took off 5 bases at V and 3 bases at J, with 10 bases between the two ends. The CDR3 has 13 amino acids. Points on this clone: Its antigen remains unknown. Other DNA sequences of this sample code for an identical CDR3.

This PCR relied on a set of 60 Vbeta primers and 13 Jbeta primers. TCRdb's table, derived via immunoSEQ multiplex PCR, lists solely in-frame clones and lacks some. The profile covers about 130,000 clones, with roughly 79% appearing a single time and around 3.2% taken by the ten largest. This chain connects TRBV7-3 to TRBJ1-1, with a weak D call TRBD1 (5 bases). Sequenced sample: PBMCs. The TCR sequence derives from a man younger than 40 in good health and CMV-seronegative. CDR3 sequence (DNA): TGTGCCAGCAGCCTCCGGGGGGACACTGAAGCTTTCTTT. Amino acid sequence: CASSLRGDTEAFF.